The sequence of this T cell receptor (beta chain) was determined in a study of shared clonotypes between healthy human individuals. Findings of the study overall: Clonotype sharing among the donors was expected to vary with sequencing depth.

As concerns this clone: As yet, its antigen is unknown.

In the original processing: Filtering differed since immunoSEQ provided only junctions, with no quality scores. Some clones are missing from TCRdb's copy, which holds only in-frame ones; the method was immunoSEQ multiplex PCR. The V and J calls and clone size are taken from that table; D and trimming were inferred from the DNA. Among millions of clones listed, roughly 94% were seen once. This CDR3 spans 13 amino acids. Germline V CDR1 and CDR2: MDHEN, SYDVKM. Trimming removed 10 bases at V and 0 bases at J, with 12 bases between. The study drew all its donors from Caucasian adults living in Nashville, Tennessee.

The specimen sequenced was naive CD4+ T cells sorted from blood. Stated subset: CD45RA+ positively selected. The sequence derives from a man aged 18 to 35 in good health. This sequence joins TRBV28 and TRBJ1-2; D gene uncertain. This CDR3 reads CATVGGTNYGYTF. CDR3 DNA: TGTGCCACCGTGGGCGGGACTAACTATGGCTACACCTTC.